The 23 T cell receptor beta chains in this list originate from one sample, sequenced in a study of immune heterogeneity within non-small cell lung tumors. A multiplex PCR containing 32 V primers and 13 J primers was used to amplify TCR beta CDR3. A single record per CDR3 protein comes from TCRdb applying MiXCR to the multiplex PCR reads. Here the sample spans about 20,000 distinct CDR3 sequences, about 26% being singletons. Template input was genomic DNA from bulk tumor (600 ng per sample). Doctors removed several biopsies from each primary tumor during surgery, keeping them far apart. Enrolled patients presented with newly diagnosed, previously untreated non-small cell lung cancer and underwent curative surgery. Sequenced: lung tumor tissue. These receptor sequences come from a man aged 35-49 years with non-small cell lung cancer.

In the case of this clonotype: This sequence may be a read error, since a much larger clone differs from it by one base. The V call is TRBV5-1, the J call TRBJ1-2; TRBD1 matches at 7 bases. This CDR3 contains 12 residues. Germline V gene lookup returns CDR1 SGHRS and CDR2 YFSETQ. CDR3 in amino acids: CASSRDSYVYTF. The CDR3 coding sequence is TGCGCCAGCAGCAGGGACAGTTATGTCTACACCTTC.

This clonotype was counted ten times or more. The chain recombines TRBV11-3 with TRBJ2-2, with D hard to call. Germline CDR1 SGHNT, CDR2 YENEEA. Trimming left V 5 bases short and J 1 base short, with 11 bases between. The CDR3 is made up of 15 amino acids. Here the CDR3 DNA reads TGTGCCAGCAGCCAAGGGCGGCGGAACACCGGGGAGCTGTTTTTT. It is translated as CASSQGRRNTGELFF.

As for this clonotype: A much larger clone differs by one base, so this may be a read error. This chain uses TRBV28 with TRBJ1-4, with TRBD1 matching over 8 bases. This CDR3 is built from 15 residues. CDR1 is MDHEN and CDR2 is SYDVKM in the germline V gene. J was trimmed by 7 bases and V by 8 bases; bases with no gene match: 12. CDR3 sequence (DNA): TGTGCCAGCGACCACCGGGGACAGGTGAGTGAAAAACTGTTTTTT. Translating it yields CASDHRGQVSEKLFF.

This clonotype appeared many times. The V and J genes are TRBV4-2 and TRBJ2-1; D remains unclear. CDR3 size: 15 residues. Deletions cut 0 bases from V and 3 bases from J, with 9 bases between. CDR1 is LGHNA, CDR2 YNFKEQ, per germline. CDR3 protein: CASSQDYVSYNEQFF. As DNA, the CDR3 is TGTGCCAGCAGCCAAGATTACGTCAGCTACAATGAGCAGTTCTTC.

The chain couples TRBV7-2 to TRBJ2-2, with 10 bases aligning to TRBD2. The germline CDR1 and CDR2 sequences are SGHTA and FQGNSA. CDR3 length: 16 amino acids. The J segment lost 6 bases and the V segment lost 5 bases, leaving 9 bases of the junction unmatched. The CDR3 nucleotides are TGTGCCAGCAGCCCGACCGCTAGCGGGAGTGCCGGGGAGCTGTTTTTT. This translates into CASSPTASGSAGELFF.

With respect to this clonotype: Possible read error: a much larger clone is one base away. The V gene is TRBV20-1, the J gene TRBJ2-1, with D perhaps assigned TRBD1 or TRBD2 (6 bases each). From germline, CDR1 is DFQATT and CDR2 SNEGSKA (reference sequence). The CDR3 is made up of 15 amino acids. CDR3 sequence: CNARDRLGGLNEQFF. DNA for the CDR3: TGCAATGCTAGAGATAGACTAGGGGGACTCAATGAGCAGTTCTTC.

For this clonotype: This may be a read error, as it is one base from a much larger clone. V usage is TRBV10-3 and J usage is TRBJ2-7; 13 positions agree with TRBD2. The CDR3 consists of 15 residues. Germline-derived CDR1 and CDR2 are ENHRY and SYGVKD. In nucleotides, the CDR3 is TGTGACATCAGTGAAAGGACTAGCGGGAGATCCGAGCAGTACTTC. It yields the protein CDISERTSGRSEQYF.

V and J are TRBV7-2 and TRBJ1-3; D gene ambiguous. CDR1 and CDR2 (germline): SGHTA, FQGNSA. This CDR3 has 13 residues. Trimming stripped 5 bases from V and 4 bases from J, with 9 bases between. CDR3 DNA: TGTGCCAGCAGCCTTTCAGCCGGAAACACCATATATTTT. Its protein product is CASSLSAGNTIYF.

This clonotype counts as medium-sized (0.01 to 0.1%). V usage is TRBV5-1 and J usage is TRBJ2-3; D possibly uses TRBD1 or TRBD2 (6 bases each). Germline CDR1 reads SGHRS; CDR2 reads YFSETQ. This CDR3 has 16 amino acids. V was cut by 0 bases and J by 3 bases, with 14 bases left in between. The CDR3 region has the DNA TGCGCCAGCAGCTTGGCGAGGGGGGCAGGAACAGATACGCAGTATTTT. Translated, it gives CASSLARGAGTDTQYF.

This clonotype rates as medium-sized. The CDR3 DNA follows: TGTGCCAGCAGTTTGGGACTAGCGGACAATGAGCAGTTCTTC. It encodes CASSLGLADNEQFF. The gene calls are TRBV27 and TRBJ2-1, with TRBD2 matching 11 bases. The length of the CDR3 is 14 residues. V was pared by 3 bases and J by 5 bases, with 0 bases of the junction left unmatched. The germline V gene has CDR1 MNHEY and CDR2 SMNVEV (reference sequence).

The J gene is TRBJ2-3, the V gene TRBV10-3, with D tentatively TRBD1 (6 bases). The CDR3 contains 17 residues. Trimming took off 4 bases at V and 0 bases at J, with 17 bases between the two ends. Germline CDR1 and CDR2: ENHRY and SYGVKD. CDR3 in DNA: TGTGCCATCAGTGGCTACCGGGACACAGCTAGCACAGATACGCAGTATTTT. Its protein product is CAISGYRDTASTDTQYF.

Regarding this clonotype: A much larger clone differs by one base, so this may be a read error. The V and J genes are TRBV12-3 or TRBV12-4 and TRBJ1-3; D gene ambiguous. V lost 2 bases, J lost 0 bases, and 11 bases lay in between. This CDR3 region has 16 residues. DNA of the CDR3: TGTGCCAGCAGTTTAATACTGAGTTCCTCTGGAAACACCATATATTTT. It specifies CASSLILSSSGNTIYF.

This clonotype was observed once. The chain joins TRBV24-1 to TRBJ1-1, with a weak D call TRBD1 (6 bases). Germline V gene sequence: CDR1 KGHDR, CDR2 SFDVKD. Trimming shortened V by 9 bases and J by 6 bases, and 19 bases separated the two germline ends. The length of the CDR3 is 14 residues. CDR3 residues: CATPGTWFSAEAFF. Here the CDR3 DNA reads TGTGCCACCCCCGGGACATGGTTTTCTGCTGAAGCTTTCTTT.

To note about this clonotype: A read error may explain this, as a much larger clone is one base away. The V gene is TRBV7-9, the J gene TRBJ2-7; 7 nucleotides align to TRBD2. Looked up from germline, CDR1 is SEHNR and CDR2 is FQNEAQ (reference sequence). V was pared by 4 bases and J by 4 bases, with 10 bases of the junction left unmatched. This CDR3 has 15 amino acids. The chain's CDR3 is CASSSEGGSRYEQYF. CDR3 nucleotides: TGTGCCAGCAGCTCAGAAGGCGGGAGTCGGTACGAGCAGTACTTC.

This clonotype was seen many times. The chain links TRBV14 to TRBJ1-2; D remains unclear. Trimming took 1 base from V and 9 from J, leaving 15 bases between them. In germline, CDR1 is SGHDN, CDR2 FVKESK. The CDR3 contains 14 residues. The DNA for the CDR3 is TGTGCCAGCAGCCAAGGGACCGAGCATATGAGCTACACCTTC. It is translated as CASSQGTEHMSYTF.

This clonotype came up many times. The chain has TRBV11-3 and TRBJ2-7; D may match TRBD1 or TRBD2 (5 bases each). The CDR3 sequence is 14 residues long. Trimming pared 5 bases from V and 1 base from J, leaving 12 bases between. Germline values: CDR1 SGHNT, CDR2 YENEEA. The CDR3 nucleotides are TGTGCCAGCAGCCTCCGGGACGGATCCTACGAGCAGTACTTC. Translated, it gives CASSLRDGSYEQYF.

In its sample, this clonotype was seen many times. The chain uses TRBV13 and TRBJ1-1; 8 bases fit TRBD1. The trim removed 4 bases at V and 0 bases at J, leaving 4 bases unmatched. The germline CDR1 and CDR2 sequences are PRHDT and FYEKMQ (reference sequence). The CDR3 is made up of 15 amino acids. In DNA form, the CDR3 reads TGTGCCAGCAGCTCTCGGACAGGGATGAACACTGAAGCTTTCTTT. Translating it yields CASSSRTGMNTEAFF.

Remarks on this clonotype: A much bigger clone sits one base away, suggesting this may be a read error. V and J are TRBV18 and TRBJ1-1; the D is unclear. CDR1 is KGHSH and CDR2 is LQKENI in the germline V gene. V was clipped by 10 bases and J by 3 bases, with 15 bases between them. The CDR3 consists of 13 residues. The CDR3 DNA reads as TGTGCCATCTCCTTAATAAGGGACACTGAAGCTTTCTTT. Translated, it gives CAISLIRDTEAFF.

This clonotype showed up many times. The genes are TRBV19 and TRBJ2-3; 8 bases are a match to TRBD2. Germline loops: CDR1 LNHDA, CDR2 SQIVND (reference sequence). The CDR3 spans 16 residues. V lost 2 bases, J lost 2 bases, and 6 bases stayed unmatched. CDR3 residues: CASSIMASGFTDTQYF. Here the CDR3 DNA reads TGTGCCAGTAGTATAATGGCTAGCGGGTTCACAGATACGCAGTATTTT.

Note on this clonotype: Here the CDR3 omits its conserved ending phenylalanine or tryptophan, so a read error is the likely source. The chain recombines TRBV4-3 with TRBJ1-1; D unresolved. The length of the CDR3 is 14 residues. V shed 2 bases and J shed 1 base, with 8 bases lying between them. Germline loops: CDR1 LGHNA, CDR2 YSLEER. CDR3 region: CASSQSTANTEAFL. CDR3 DNA: TGCGCCAGCAGCCAATCTACAGCGAACACTGAAGCTTTCCTT.

This clonotype was counted only a few times. This sequence joins TRBV13 and TRBJ2-1; TRBD1 matches at 11 bases. Germline trimming cut 3 bases from V and 10 bases from J; bases unmatched to any gene: 5. Germline CDR1 is PRHDT and CDR2 is FYEKMQ (reference sequence). The CDR3 spans 14 residues. The CDR3 spells CASSLLGQGGEQFF. DNA for the CDR3: TGTGCCAGCAGCTTGCTGGGACAGGGGGGAGAGCAGTTCTTC.

In the case of this clonotype: Because it lacks the conserved phenylalanine or tryptophan at the end, this CDR3 is likely a read error. The chain has TRBV6-9 and TRBJ2-7, with D uncertain. In germline, CDR1 is MNHGY, CDR2 SVAAGI. The CDR3 totals 11 residues. Trimming stripped 3 bases from V and 5 bases from J, with 5 bases between. As DNA, the CDR3 is TGTGCCAGCAGTTACCAGGACGAGCAGTACCTC. Residues: CASSYQDEQYL.

This clonotype was recorded many times. The chain has TRBV7-6 and TRBJ2-7; no clear D gene. CDR1 and CDR2 (germline): SGHVS, FNYEAQ. The V gene lost 1 base and the J gene lost 1 base, with 8 bases spanning the gap. CDR3 length: 14 residues. The chain's CDR3 is CASSLGSESYEQYF. The DNA for the CDR3 is TGTGCCAGCAGCTTAGGATCGGAATCCTACGAGCAGTACTTC.